Listed here are 6 T cell receptor beta chains from one sample, sequenced in a study of PD-1 blockade in classical Hodgkin lymphoma. Time point here: newly diagnosed, previously untreated cHL patient sample. Libraries were prepared by immunoSEQ multiplex PCR; TCRdb keeps only in-frame clonotypes and omits some of them. Of 15,000 to 20,000 clones listed, around 90% are singletons. The sample was peripheral blood mononuclear cells (PBMCs). Every receptor here comes from a human donor with classical Hodgkin lymphoma.

Written as DNA, the CDR3 is TGTGCCAGCACCCGTTCCTACGAGCAGTACTTC. Residues: CASTRSYEQYF. V gene TRBV2 combines with J gene TRBJ2-7; D gene unclear. The CDR3 length is 11 residues. The V end lost 7 bases, the J end lost 1 base, and 5 bases lay between the germline ends. Germline assignment: CDR1 SNHLY and CDR2 FYNNEI.

The gene calls are TRBV4-2 and TRBJ1-6, with no clear D. Germline lookup yields CDR1 LGHNA and CDR2 YNFKEQ. CDR3 length: 15 residues. V was clipped by 2 bases and J by 10 bases, with 15 bases between them. This CDR3 reads CASSQNILKASPLHF. DNA of the CDR3: TGTGCCAGCAGCCAAAATATCCTAAAGGCCTCACCCCTCCACTTT.

This clone was seen more than once but under ten times. The rearrangement joins TRBV9 to TRBJ1-4, with D maybe TRBD1 (5 bases). The length of the CDR3 is 16 residues. Looked up from germline, CDR1 is SGDLS and CDR2 is YYNGEE. V was shortened by 0 bases and J by 2 bases, with 11 bases between the two germline ends. The CDR3: CASSVESGDTNEKLFF. The DNA for the CDR3 is TGTGCCAGCAGCGTAGAATCTGGGGACACTAATGAAAAACTGTTTTTT.

This chain uses TRBV2 with TRBJ2-3, with D maybe TRBD1 (6 bases). This CDR3 has 14 amino acids. The germline V and J ends were trimmed by 6 bases and 0 bases, with 10 bases remaining between them. Germline V gene data show CDR1 as SNHLY and CDR2 as FYNNEI. The CDR3 DNA follows: TGTGCCAGCAGGATGGACAGTAGCACAGATACGCAGTATTTT. Protein sequence: CASRMDSSTDTQYF.

The chain carries TRBV11-2 and TRBJ2-5; no clear D. CDR3 length equals 13 residues. Between the trimmed V and J ends, which lost 5 bases and 1 base, there was a span of 8 bases. The V gene's germline CDR1 is SGHAT and CDR2 FQNNGV. In nucleotides, the CDR3 is TGTGCCAGCAGCCCCGCCCCCCAAGAGACCCAGTACTTC. As protein: CASSPAPQETQYF.

The chain employs TRBV19 and TRBJ2-1; tentatively, D is TRBD2 (5 bases). The length of the CDR3 is 16 residues. Germline loops: CDR1 LNHDA, CDR2 SQIVND (reference sequence). V gave up 1 base and J gave up 12 bases, with 22 bases separating them. The CDR3 region is CASSIAPVRDPKGQFF. CDR3 nucleotide sequence: TGTGCCAGTAGTATAGCCCCAGTCCGGGATCCCAAGGGGCAGTTCTTC.